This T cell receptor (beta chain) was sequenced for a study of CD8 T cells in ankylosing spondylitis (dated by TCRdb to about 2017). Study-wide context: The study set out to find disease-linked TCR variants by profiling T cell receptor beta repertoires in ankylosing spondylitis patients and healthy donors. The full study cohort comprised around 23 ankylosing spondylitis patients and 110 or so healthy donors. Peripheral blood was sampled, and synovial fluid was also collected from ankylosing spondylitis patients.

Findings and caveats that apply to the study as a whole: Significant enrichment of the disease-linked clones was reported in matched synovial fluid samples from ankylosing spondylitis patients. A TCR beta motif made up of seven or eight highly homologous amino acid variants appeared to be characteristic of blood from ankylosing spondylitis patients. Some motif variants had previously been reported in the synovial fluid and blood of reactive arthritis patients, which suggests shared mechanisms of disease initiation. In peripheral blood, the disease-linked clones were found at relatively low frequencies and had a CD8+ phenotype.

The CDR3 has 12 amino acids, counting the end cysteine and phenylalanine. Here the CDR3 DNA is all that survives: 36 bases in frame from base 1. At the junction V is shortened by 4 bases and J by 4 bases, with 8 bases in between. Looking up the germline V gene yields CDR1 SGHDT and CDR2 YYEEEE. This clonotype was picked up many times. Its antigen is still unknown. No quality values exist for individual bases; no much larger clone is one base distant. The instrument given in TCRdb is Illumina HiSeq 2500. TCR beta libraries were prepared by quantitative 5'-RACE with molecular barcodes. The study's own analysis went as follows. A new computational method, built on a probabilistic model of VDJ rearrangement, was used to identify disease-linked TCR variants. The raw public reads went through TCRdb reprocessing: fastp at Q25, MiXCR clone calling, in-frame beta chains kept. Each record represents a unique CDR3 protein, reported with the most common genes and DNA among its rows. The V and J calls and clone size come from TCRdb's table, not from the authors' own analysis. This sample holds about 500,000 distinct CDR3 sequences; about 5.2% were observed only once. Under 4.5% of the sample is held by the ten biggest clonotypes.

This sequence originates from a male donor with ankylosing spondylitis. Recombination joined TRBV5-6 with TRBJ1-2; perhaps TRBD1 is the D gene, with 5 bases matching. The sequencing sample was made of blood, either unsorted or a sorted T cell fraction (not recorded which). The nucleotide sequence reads TGTGCCAGCAGCCCGGGGCTCTATGGCTACACCTTC. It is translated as CASSPGLYGYTF. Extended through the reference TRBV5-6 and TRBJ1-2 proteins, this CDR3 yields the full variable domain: DAGVTQSPTHLIKTRGQQVTLRCSPKSGHDTVSWYQQALGQGPQFIFQYYEEEERQRGNFPDRFSGHQFPNYSSELNVNALLLGDSALYLCASSPGLYGYTFGSGTRLTVV.